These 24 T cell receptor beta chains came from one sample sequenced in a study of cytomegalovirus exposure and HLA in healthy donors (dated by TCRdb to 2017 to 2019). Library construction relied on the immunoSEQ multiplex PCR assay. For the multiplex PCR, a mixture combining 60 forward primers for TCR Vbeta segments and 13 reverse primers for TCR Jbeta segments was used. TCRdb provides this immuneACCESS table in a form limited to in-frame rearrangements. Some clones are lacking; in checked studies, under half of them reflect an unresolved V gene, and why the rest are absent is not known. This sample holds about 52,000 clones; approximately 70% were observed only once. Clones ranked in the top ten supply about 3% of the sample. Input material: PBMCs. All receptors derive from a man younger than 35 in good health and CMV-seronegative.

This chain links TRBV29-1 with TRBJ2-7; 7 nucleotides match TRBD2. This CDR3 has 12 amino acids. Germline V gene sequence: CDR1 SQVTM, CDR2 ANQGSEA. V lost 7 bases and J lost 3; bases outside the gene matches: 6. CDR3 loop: CSARAGSYEQYF. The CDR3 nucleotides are TGCAGCGCCAGAGCGGGAAGCTACGAGCAGTACTTC.

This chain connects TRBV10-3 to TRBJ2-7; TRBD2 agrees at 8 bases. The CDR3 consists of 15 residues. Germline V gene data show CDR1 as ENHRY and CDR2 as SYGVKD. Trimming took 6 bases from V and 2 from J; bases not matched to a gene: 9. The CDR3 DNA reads TGTGCCATCAGAGACAGCGGGAGACGGACCTACGAGCAGTACTTC. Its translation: CAIRDSGRRTYEQYF.

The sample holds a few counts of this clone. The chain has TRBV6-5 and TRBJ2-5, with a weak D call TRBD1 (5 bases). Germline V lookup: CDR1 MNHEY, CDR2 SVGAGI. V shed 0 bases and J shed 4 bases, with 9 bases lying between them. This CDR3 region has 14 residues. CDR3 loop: CASSYSDRPETQYF. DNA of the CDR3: TGTGCCAGCAGTTACTCCGACAGACCAGAGACCCAGTACTTC.

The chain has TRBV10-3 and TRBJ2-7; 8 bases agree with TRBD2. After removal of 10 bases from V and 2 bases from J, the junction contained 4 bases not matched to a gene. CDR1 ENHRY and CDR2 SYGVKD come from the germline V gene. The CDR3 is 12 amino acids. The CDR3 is CATGGDTYEQYF. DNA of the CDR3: TGTGCCACGGGGGGGGACACCTACGAGCAGTACTTC.

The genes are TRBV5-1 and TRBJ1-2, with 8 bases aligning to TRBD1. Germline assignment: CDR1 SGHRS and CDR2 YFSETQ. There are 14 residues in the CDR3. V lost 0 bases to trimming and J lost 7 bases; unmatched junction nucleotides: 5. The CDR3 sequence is CASSLGQGTSGYTF. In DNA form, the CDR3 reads TGCGCCAGCAGCTTGGGACAGGGGACGAGTGGCTACACCTTC.

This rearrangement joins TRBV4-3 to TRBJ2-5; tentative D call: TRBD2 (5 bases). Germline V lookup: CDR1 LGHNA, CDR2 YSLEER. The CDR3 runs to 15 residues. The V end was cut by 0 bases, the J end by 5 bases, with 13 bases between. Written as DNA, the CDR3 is TGCGCCAGCAGCCAAGATCCGGGGTTTGAGGAGACCCAGTACTTC. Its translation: CASSQDPGFEETQYF.

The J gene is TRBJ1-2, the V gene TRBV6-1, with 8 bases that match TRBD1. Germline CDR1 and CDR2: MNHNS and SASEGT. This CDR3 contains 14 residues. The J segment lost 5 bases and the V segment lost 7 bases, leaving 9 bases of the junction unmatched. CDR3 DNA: TGTGCCAGCATAGAGGACAGGGCGGCATATGGCTACACCTTC. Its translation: CASIEDRAAYGYTF.

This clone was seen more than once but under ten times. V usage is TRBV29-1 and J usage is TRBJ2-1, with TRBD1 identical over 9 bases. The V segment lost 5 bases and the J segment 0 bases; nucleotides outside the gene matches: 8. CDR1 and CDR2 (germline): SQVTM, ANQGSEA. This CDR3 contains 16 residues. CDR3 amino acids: CSVRDREAHSYNEQFF. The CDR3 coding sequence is TGCAGCGTTAGGGACAGGGAGGCCCACTCCTACAATGAGCAGTTCTTC.

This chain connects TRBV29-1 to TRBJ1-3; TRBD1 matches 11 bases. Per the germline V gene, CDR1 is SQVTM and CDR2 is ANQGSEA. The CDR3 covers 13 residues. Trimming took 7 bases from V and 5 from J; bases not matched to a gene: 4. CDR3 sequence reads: CSAVDRGRNTIYF. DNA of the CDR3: TGCAGCGCTGTGGACAGGGGGCGAAACACCATATATTTT.

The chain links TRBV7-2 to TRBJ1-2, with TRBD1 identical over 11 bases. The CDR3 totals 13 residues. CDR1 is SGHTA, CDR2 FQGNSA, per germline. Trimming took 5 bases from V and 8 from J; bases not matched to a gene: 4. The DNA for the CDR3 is TGTGCCAGCAGCCCGGACAGGGGGCTCGGCTACACCTTC. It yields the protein CASSPDRGLGYTF.

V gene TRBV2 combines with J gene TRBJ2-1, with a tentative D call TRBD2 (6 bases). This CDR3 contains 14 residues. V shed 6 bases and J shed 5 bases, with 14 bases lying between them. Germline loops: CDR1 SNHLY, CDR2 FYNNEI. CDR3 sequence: CASRGGVPNNEQFF. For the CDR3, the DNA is TGTGCCAGCAGGGGGGGTGTGCCTAACAATGAGCAGTTCTTC.

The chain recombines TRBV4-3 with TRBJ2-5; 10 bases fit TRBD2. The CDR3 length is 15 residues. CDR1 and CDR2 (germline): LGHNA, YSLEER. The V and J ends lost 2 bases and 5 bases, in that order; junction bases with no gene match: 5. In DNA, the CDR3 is TGCGCCAGCAGCCAACTAGCGGGAGTCAAGGAGACCCAGTACTTC. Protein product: CASSQLAGVKETQYF.

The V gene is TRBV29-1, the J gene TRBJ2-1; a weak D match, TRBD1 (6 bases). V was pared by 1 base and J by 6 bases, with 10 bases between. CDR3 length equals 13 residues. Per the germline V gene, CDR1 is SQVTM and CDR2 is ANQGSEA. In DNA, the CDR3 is TGCAGCGTTGAAGCAGGGGCCCGCAATGAGCAGTTCTTC. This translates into CSVEAGARNEQFF.

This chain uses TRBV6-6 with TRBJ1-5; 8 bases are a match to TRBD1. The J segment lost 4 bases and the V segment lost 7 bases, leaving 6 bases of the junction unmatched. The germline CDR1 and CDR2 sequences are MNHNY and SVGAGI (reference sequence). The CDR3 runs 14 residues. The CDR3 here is CASTGQGANQPQHF. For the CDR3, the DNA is TGTGCCAGCACCGGACAGGGTGCAAATCAGCCCCAGCATTTT.

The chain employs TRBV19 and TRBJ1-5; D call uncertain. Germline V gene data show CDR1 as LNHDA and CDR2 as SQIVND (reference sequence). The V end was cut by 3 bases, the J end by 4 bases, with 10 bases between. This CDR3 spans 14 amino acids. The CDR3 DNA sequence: TGTGCCAGTAGTATTTCGTCGGGTAATCAGCCCCAGCATTTT. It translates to CASSISSGNQPQHF.

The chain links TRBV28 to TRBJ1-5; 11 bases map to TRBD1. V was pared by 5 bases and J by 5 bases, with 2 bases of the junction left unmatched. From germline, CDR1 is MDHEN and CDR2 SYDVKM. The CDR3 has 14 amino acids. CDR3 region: CASSRDRGYQPQHF. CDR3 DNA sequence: TGTGCCAGCAGTCGGGACAGGGGGTATCAGCCCCAGCATTTT.

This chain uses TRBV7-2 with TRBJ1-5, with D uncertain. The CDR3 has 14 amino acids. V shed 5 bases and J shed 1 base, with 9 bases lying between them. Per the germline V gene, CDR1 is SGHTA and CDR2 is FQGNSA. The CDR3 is CASSEVGSNQPQHF. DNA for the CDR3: TGTGCCAGCAGCGAGGTTGGCAGCAATCAGCCCCAGCATTTT.

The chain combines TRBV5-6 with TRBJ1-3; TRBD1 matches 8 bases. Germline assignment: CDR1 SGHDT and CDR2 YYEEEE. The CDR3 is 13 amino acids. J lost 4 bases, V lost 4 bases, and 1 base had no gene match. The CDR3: CASSDRGGNTIYF. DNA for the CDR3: TGTGCCAGCAGCGACAGGGGAGGAAACACCATATATTTT. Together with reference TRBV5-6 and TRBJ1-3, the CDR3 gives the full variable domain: DAGVTQSPTHLIKTRGQQVTLRCSPKSGHDTVSWYQQALGQGPQFIFQYYEEEERQRGNFPDRFSGHQFPNYSSELNVNALLLGDSALYLCASSDRGGNTIYFGEGSWLTVV.

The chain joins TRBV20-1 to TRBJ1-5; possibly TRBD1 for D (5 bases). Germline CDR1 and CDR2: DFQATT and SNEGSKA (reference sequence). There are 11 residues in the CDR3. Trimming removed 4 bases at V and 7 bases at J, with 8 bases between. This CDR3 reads CSATQGQPQHF. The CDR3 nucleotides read TGCAGTGCTACCCAGGGCCAGCCCCAGCATTTT.

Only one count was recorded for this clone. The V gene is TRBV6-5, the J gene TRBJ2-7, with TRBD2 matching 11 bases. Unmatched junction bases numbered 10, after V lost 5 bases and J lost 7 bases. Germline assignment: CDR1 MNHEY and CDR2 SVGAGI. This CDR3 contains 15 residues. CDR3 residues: CASSTLAGGPVEQYF. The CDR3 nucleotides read TGTGCCAGCAGTACCTTAGCGGGAGGGCCGGTGGAGCAGTACTTC.

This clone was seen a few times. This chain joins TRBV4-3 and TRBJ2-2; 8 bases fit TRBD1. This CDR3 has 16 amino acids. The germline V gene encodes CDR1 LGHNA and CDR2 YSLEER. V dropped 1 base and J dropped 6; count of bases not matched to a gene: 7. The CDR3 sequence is CASSQAKTGVPGELFF. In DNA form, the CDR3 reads TGCGCCAGCAGCCAAGCGAAGACAGGGGTCCCCGGGGAGCTGTTTTTT.

Here the CDR3 DNA reads TGTGCCACCAGCAGCCGGGACAGGCCGAATCAGCCCCAGCATTTT. It codes for CATSSRDRPNQPQHF. The chain links TRBV15 to TRBJ1-5, with 8 positions matching TRBD1. The V segment lost 3 bases and the J segment 4 bases; nucleotides outside the gene matches: 5. Germline V CDR1 and CDR2: LNHNV, YYDKDF (reference sequence). The CDR3 contains 15 residues.

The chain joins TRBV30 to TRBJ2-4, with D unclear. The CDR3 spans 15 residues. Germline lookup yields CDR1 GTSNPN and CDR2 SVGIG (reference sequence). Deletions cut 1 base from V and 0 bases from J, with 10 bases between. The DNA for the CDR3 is TGTGCCTGGAGTGGCGGCGAAGGAGCCAAAAACATTCAGTACTTC. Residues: CAWSGGEGAKNIQYF.

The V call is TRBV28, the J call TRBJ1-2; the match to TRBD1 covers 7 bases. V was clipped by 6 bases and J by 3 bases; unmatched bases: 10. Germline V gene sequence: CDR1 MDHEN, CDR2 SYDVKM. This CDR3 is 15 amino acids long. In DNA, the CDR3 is TGTGCCAGCAGGGGATACAGGGGTTTATACTATGGCTACACCTTC. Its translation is CASRGYRGLYYGYTF.